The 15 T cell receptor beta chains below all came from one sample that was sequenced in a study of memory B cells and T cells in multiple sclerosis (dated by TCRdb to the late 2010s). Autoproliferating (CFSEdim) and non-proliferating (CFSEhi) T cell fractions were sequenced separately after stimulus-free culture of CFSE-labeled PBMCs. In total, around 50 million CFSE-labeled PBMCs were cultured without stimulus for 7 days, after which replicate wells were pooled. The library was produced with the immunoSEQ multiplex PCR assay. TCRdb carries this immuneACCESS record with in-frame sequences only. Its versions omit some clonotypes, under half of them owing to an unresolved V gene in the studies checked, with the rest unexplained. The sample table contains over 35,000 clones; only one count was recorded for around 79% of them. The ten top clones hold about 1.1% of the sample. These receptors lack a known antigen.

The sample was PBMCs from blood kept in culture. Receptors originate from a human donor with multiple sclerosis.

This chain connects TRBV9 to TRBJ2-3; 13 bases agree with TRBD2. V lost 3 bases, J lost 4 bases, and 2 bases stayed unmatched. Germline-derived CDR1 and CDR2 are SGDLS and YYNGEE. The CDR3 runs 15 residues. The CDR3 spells CASSGGLAGPDTQYF. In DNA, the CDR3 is TGTGCCAGCAGCGGGGGACTAGCGGGACCAGATACGCAGTATTTT. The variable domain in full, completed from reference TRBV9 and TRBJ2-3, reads DSGVTQTPKHLITATGQRVTLRCSPRSGDLSVYWYQQSLDQGLQFLIQYYNGEERAKGNILERFSAQQFPDLHSELNLSSLELGDSALYFCASSGGLAGPDTQYFGPGTRLTVL.

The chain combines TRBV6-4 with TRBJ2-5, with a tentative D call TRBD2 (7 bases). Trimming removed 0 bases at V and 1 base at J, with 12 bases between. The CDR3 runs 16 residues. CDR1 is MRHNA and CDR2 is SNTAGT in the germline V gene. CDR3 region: CASSDSWGGLQETQYF. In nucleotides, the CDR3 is TGTGCCAGCAGTGACTCATGGGGGGGCCTCCAAGAGACCCAGTACTTC.

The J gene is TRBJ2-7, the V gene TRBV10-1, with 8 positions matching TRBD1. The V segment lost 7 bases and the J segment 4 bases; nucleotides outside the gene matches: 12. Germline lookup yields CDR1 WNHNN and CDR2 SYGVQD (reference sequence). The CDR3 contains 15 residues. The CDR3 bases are TGCGCCAGCACCCTGAAGGACAGGGTTTTATACGAGCAGTACTTC. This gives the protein CASTLKDRVLYEQYF.

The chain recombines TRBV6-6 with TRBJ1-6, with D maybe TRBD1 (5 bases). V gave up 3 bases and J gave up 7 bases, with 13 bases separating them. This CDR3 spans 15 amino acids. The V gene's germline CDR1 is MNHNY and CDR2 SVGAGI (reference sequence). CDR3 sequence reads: CASSYRQEGNSPLHF. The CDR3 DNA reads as TGTGCCAGCAGTTATCGTCAGGAGGGGAATTCACCCCTCCACTTT.

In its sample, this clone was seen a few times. Here the CDR3 DNA reads TGTGCCAGCAGCTCCCCCGGGACAGGGCATGGAAACACCATATATTTT. This encodes CASSSPGTGHGNTIYF. The J gene is TRBJ1-3, the V gene TRBV7-9; TRBD1 matches 9 bases. The CDR3 consists of 16 residues. Per germline, CDR1 SEHNR and CDR2 FQNEAQ (reference sequence). V shed 4 bases, J shed 3 bases, and the junction held 7 bases outside the gene matches.

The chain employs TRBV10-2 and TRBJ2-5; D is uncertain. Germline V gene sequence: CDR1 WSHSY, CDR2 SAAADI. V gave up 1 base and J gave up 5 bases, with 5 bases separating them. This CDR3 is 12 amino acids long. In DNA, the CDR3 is TGCGCCAGCAGTGAGTTCTCGGAGACCCAGTACTTC. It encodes CASSEFSETQYF.

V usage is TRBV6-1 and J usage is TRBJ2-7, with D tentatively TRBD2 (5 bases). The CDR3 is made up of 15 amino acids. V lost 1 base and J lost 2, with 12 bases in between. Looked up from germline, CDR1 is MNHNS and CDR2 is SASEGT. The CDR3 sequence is CASSEDIRGTYEQYF. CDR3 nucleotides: TGTGCCAGCAGTGAAGATATACGAGGGACCTACGAGCAGTACTTC.

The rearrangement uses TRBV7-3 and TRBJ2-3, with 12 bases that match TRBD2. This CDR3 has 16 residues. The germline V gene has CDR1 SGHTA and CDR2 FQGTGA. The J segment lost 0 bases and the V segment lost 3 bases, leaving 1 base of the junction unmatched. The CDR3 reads CASSFLAGGSTDTQYF. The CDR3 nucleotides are TGTGCCAGCAGCTTTCTAGCGGGGGGGAGCACAGATACGCAGTATTTT.

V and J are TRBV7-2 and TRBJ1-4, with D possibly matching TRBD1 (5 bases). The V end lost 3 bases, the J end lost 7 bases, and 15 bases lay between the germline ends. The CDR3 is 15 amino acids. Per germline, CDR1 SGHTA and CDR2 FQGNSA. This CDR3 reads CASSLTGGSVEKLFF. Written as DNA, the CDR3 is TGTGCCAGCAGCTTGACGGGGGGAAGTGTTGAAAAACTGTTTTTT.

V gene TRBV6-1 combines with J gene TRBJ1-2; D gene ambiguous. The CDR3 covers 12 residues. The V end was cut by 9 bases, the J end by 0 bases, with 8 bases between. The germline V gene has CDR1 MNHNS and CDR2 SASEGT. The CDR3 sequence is CARADSNYGYTF. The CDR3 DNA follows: TGTGCCAGGGCGGACTCTAACTATGGCTACACCTTC.

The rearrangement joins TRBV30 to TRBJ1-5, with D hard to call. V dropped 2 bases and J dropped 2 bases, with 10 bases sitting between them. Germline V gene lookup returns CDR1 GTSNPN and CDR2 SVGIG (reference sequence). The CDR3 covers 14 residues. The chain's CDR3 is CAWSKAGRNQPQHF. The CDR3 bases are TGTGCCTGGAGTAAGGCTGGCCGCAATCAGCCCCAGCATTTT.

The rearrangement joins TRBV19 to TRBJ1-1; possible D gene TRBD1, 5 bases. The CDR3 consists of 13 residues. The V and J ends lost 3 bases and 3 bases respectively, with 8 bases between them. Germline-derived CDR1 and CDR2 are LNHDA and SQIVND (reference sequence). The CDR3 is CASSIRGDTEAFF. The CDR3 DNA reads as TGTGCCAGTAGTATTCGGGGGGACACTGAAGCTTTCTTT.

In DNA form, the CDR3 reads TGCGCCAGCAGCTTGGGATCGGGGGCCGTGTGGGAGCAGTACTTC. It yields the protein CASSLGSGAVWEQYF. The V and J genes are TRBV5-1 and TRBJ2-5; tentatively, D is TRBD1 or TRBD2 (6 bases each). Germline lookup yields CDR1 SGHRS and CDR2 YFSETQ. V lost 0 bases, J lost 11 bases, and 20 bases lay in between. This CDR3 is built from 15 residues.

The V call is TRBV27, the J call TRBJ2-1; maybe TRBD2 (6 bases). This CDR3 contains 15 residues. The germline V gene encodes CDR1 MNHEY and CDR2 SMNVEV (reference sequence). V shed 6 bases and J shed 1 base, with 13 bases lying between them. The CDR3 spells CASRYGGTSYNEQFF. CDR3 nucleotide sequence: TGTGCCAGCAGGTATGGGGGGACTTCCTACAATGAGCAGTTCTTC.

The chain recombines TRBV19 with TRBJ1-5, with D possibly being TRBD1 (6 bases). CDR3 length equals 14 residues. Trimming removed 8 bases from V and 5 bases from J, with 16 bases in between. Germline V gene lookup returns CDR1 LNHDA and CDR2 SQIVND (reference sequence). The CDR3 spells CASSPRGQHQPQHF. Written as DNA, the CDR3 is TGTGCCAGTTCCCCGAGGGGACAACATCAGCCCCAGCATTTT.